Described below is a single TCR beta chain sequence and its context. The antigen it binds to is not known. Base qualities are not recorded, but no much larger clone differs from it by a single base. Libraries were constructed by PCR. The run used an Illumina HiSeq 2500. To reduce PCR and sequencing biases, unique molecular identifiers were incorporated into the TCR beta cDNA libraries. Some 500,000 cDNA molecules were obtained for every 1 to 10 million input T cells, so each molecule roughly corresponded to one T cell. The patient libraries were prepared and sequenced with the same protocol used for the earlier healthy control dataset. Within a given batch, samples were prepared together, multiplexed and sequenced on the same HiSeq lane. The published analysis was carried out like this. MIGEC was used to process the raw barcoded reads, and molecular identifier groups with only a single read were discarded before consensus assembly and CDR3 extraction. VDJtools was used for post-analysis of the clonotype tables, with diversity normalized by down-sampling every dataset to the smallest sample size. In repertoire overlap clustering, CDR3 amino acid sequences, but not nucleotide sequences, were matched to correct batch-related cross-sample contamination. The public reads were reprocessed in TCRdb via fastp at Q25 and MiXCR, keeping in-frame beta chains. Records with the same CDR3 protein are collapsed into one entry carrying the most frequent genes and DNA. What appears here as the V and J calls and clone size reflects TCRdb's work, not the paper's. Recorded for this sample are roughly 800,000 distinct CDR3 sequences; approximately 53% of them occurred a single time. The ten largest clones represent approximately 4.5% of the sample.

The data derive from a study of post-analysis software for immune sequencing data (dated by TCRdb to about 2015). Study-level background: Relapsing-remitting, secondary progressive and progressive-relapsing multiple sclerosis were recorded as disease courses, and subtype annotation was lacking for some patients. Patient repertoires were compared against roughly 12 previously published healthy control repertoires from donors aged roughly 6 to 28 years. A subset of samples was prepared in parallel using single-end sample barcoding, then pooled and co-amplified after Illumina adapter ligation. Paper-wide results and their limitations: Direct clustering with F measure showed strong co-clustering of samples prepared in the same batch, prompting a batch-effect correction. Several TRBV segments, including TRBV5-6, TRBV5-1 and TRBV20-1, were significantly more frequent in patients than controls. The multiple sclerosis patient group was slightly younger than the control group. Compared with controls, multiple sclerosis patients had significantly lower normalized Chao1 diversity, a finding suggesting substantial peripheral T-cell clonal expansion.

To demonstrate the VDJtools post-analysis software, the study profiled TCR beta repertoires from the peripheral blood of about 13 young patients with multiple sclerosis. The multiple sclerosis patients were children and adolescents between roughly 6 and 16 years of age. Trimming removed 1 base from V and 4 bases from J, leaving 12 bases between the germline ends. The CDR3 covers 14 residues, taking in both the cysteine and the phenylalanine. The only DNA kept is the CDR3, 42 bases in frame from the first base. Sequences SGHDT (CDR1) and YYEEEE (CDR2) are obtained from the germline V gene. This TCR came from a girl aged 10 to 17 with multiple sclerosis. The chain employs TRBV5-6 and TRBJ2-7, with a tentative D gene TRBD2 over 6 matching bases. Input material: blood. Here is the DNA: TGTGCCAGCAGCTTGTGGACTACGGAGTACGAGCAGTACTTC. The resulting protein is CASSLWTTEYEQYF.